A single sample is the source of the 8 T cell receptor beta chains below, sequenced in a study of low-dose radiotherapy and immunotherapy resistance in tumors. TRAV- and TRBV-specific primers primed first-strand cDNA, covering alpha and beta chains. With a constant-region primer and a V-primer adapter, TCRs were subjected to roughly 18 PCR cycles of amplification. TCRdb independently ran MiXCR on the reads; one entry per CDR3 protein. The profile shows around 20,000 distinct CDR3 sequences, approximately 74% of them singletons. These receptor sequences come from a human donor with advanced metastatic prostate, ovarian, gallbladder or colorectal cancer (not recorded which). This table probably holds off-target reads from a library built for another chain.

The J gene is TRBJ1-5, the V gene TRBV2; no definite D call. The germline V gene has CDR1 SNHLY and CDR2 FYNNEI. The ends were cut back, 6 bases at V and 3 bases at J, with 6 bases in the middle. The CDR3 loop spans 12 amino acids. The CDR3 loop is CASSAPNQPQHF. The CDR3 bases are TGTGCCAGCAGCGCCCCCAATCAGCCCCAGCATTTT.

This clonotype was found a few times. This rearrangement joins TRBV5-1 to TRBJ2-6; 7 nucleotides align to TRBD1. CDR1 is SGHRS, CDR2 YFSETQ, per germline. The CDR3 extends over 17 amino acids. The V segment lost 3 bases and the J segment 0 bases; nucleotides outside the gene matches: 6. The CDR3: CASSSGTAYSGANVLTF. The DNA for the CDR3 is TGCGCCAGCAGCTCCGGGACAGCATACTCTGGGGCCAACGTCCTGACTTTC.

J is TRBJ2-1 and V is TRBV24-1; 7 nucleotides line up with TRBD1. Germline V gene lookup returns CDR1 KGHDR and CDR2 SFDVKD. V lost 7 bases, J lost 7 bases, and 6 bases stayed unmatched. This CDR3 has 13 amino acids. CDR3 residues: CATRKGTANEQFF. CDR3 DNA sequence: TGTGCCACCAGAAAAGGGACAGCGAATGAGCAGTTCTTC.

This chain uses TRBV20-1 with TRBJ2-7; D ambiguous. This CDR3 contains 13 residues. Germline V gene data show CDR1 as DFQATT and CDR2 as SNEGSKA (reference sequence). The V and J ends lost 3 bases and 0 bases respectively, with 9 bases between them. The CDR3 spells CSASGLTSYEQYF. CDR3 in DNA: TGCAGTGCTAGTGGGCTTACCTCCTACGAGCAGTACTTC.

DNA of the CDR3: TGCGCCAGCAGCCACGACAGGACTAGAAGGACCTACGGGTTGTACAATGAGCAGTTCTTC. This encodes CASSHDRTRRTYGLYNEQFF. The chain combines TRBV5-1 with TRBJ2-1; a weak D match, TRBD2 (7 bases). CDR1 SGHRS and CDR2 YFSETQ come from the germline V gene. Deletions cut 4 bases from V and 4 bases from J, with 30 bases between. The CDR3 loop spans 20 amino acids. Drawing the rest from reference TRBV5-1 and TRBJ2-1, the complete variable domain is KAGVTQTPRYLIKTRGQQVTLSCSPISGHRSVSWYQQTPGQGLQFLFEYFSETQRNKGNFPGRFSGRQFSNSRSEMNVSTLELGDSALYLCASSHDRTRRTYGLYNEQFFGPGTRLTVL.

The V and J genes are TRBV27 and TRBJ2-5, with a tentative D call TRBD1 (5 bases). Germline assignment: CDR1 MNHEY and CDR2 SMNVEV (reference sequence). The V gene lost 4 bases and the J gene lost 5 bases, with 11 bases spanning the gap. The CDR3 is 13 residues long. The CDR3 reads CASSSDRWETQYF. CDR3 coding DNA: TGTGCCAGCAGTTCCGACAGATGGGAGACCCAGTACTTC.

The chain joins TRBV4-2 to TRBJ1-6; TRBD1 agrees at 8 bases. Germline CDR1 is LGHNA and CDR2 is YNFKEQ. The CDR3 is 18 residues long. The V segment lost 5 bases and the J segment 0 bases; nucleotides outside the gene matches: 9. CDR3 residues: CASSGDRLTSSYNSPLHF. CDR3 DNA: TGTGCCAGCAGCGGGGACAGGCTTACCAGCTCCTATAATTCACCCCTCCACTTT.

This clonotype was seen a handful of times. The gene calls are TRBV5-1 and TRBJ1-5; 10 nucleotides line up with TRBD1. Germline-derived CDR1 and CDR2 are SGHRS and YFSETQ. With V trimmed by 4 bases and J by 4 bases, 2 bases remained unmatched. CDR3 length: 14 amino acids. As DNA, the CDR3 is TGCGCCAGCAGCGCGGGACAGGGGAATCAGCCCCAGCATTTT. Its translation is CASSAGQGNQPQHF. Full variable domain (outside the CDR3, taken from reference TRBV5-1 and TRBJ1-5): KAGVTQTPRYLIKTRGQQVTLSCSPISGHRSVSWYQQTPGQGLQFLFEYFSETQRNKGNFPGRFSGRQFSNSRSEMNVSTLELGDSALYLCASSAGQGNQPQHFGDGTRLSIL.